This TCR beta chain originates from a study of blood T cell repertoires in COVID-19. The CDR3 runs to 15 residues. V was cut by 7 bases and J by 1 base, with 16 bases left in between. Germline loops: CDR1 MNHEY, CDR2 SMNVEV (reference sequence). TCRdb keeps only in-frame clones here, not all; method: immunoSEQ multiplex PCR. Here the sample spans about 82,000 clones, roughly 90% being singletons. V gene TRBV27 combines with J gene TRBJ1-1; D may be TRBD1 (6 bases). This TCR was recovered from a woman in her fifties or sixties with acute COVID-19. The sequenced sample consisted of PBMCs or T cells enriched from blood (not recorded which). The CDR3 DNA sequence: TGTGCCAGCAAATCCCCGGGGGGGGCGAACACTGAAGCTTTCTTT. Encoded protein: CASKSPGGANTEAFF.